This T cell receptor (beta chain) was captured by sequencing in a study of T cell responses to AZD1222 COVID-19 vaccine. The length of the CDR3 is 11 residues. V was trimmed by 6 bases and J by 3 bases, leaving 3 bases between them. Germline lookup yields CDR1 LGHNT and CDR2 FRNRAP. Study observations and caveats: White British people made up most donors, females outnumbered males, and clonal diversity was possibly underestimated. Receipt of two AZD1222 doses was followed by a rise in Spike-specific TCR breadth and depth. In all cases, repertoires were sampled only after the peak T cell response. The study reported that nearly half of spike-specific TCRs target unmutated variant regions.

Comment on this clone: What it binds is not known.

Profiled with immunoSEQ multiplex PCR; TCRdb holds only in-frame clones, not every one. The sample includes about 110,000 clones, over 75% seen only once; the top ten take about 7.8%. The sample consisted of peripheral blood, taken on day 0 of AZD1222 vaccination. V and J are TRBV12-5 and TRBJ2-1; D unresolved. The TCR originated in an adult in good health. The CDR3 nucleotides are TGTGCTAGTGGGGACTACAATGAGCAGTTCTTC. Amino acids: CASGDYNEQFF.